This TCR beta chain originates from a study of shared clonotypes between healthy human individuals (dated by TCRdb to 2018 to 2021). Turning to the overall study: The cohort included a few men and a couple of women between 18 and 49 years of age. For each donor, CD4 naive and CD4 memory were each run on three plates, CD8 naive on two plates, and CD8 memory on one plate. The study deeply sequenced blood TCR repertoires of several healthy adults to estimate repertoire size and the extent of clonotype sharing between individuals. Libraries were prepared and TCR repertoires were sequenced by different laboratories using diverse techniques, in order to increase sequencing depth and limit assay-specific biases. Per donor, leukapheresis produced somewhere between about 0.85 and 10 billion PBMCs. The paper's findings and limits, for the study overall: Sampling was limited to blood, and TCR repertoires in tissue likely differ from TCR repertoires in blood. The genetic and exposure-history diversity represented was limited by the small number of donors. Estimated clonotype richness was generally larger for naive than for memory subsets. About 5% of naive CD4, roughly 3.6% of naive CD8, about 2.5% of memory CD4, and around 0.42% of memory CD8 clonotypes were shared across a few donors. Compared with non-shared clonotypes, the clonotypes found in all four sorted-subset donors had higher generation probabilities. Incomplete sequencing was indicated by rarefaction of sorted-subset datasets, despite the large sequencing depth. Pairwise subsampling led to the expectation that sequencing depth would affect the degree of clonotype sharing among donors.

Using the deep immunoSEQ assay, TCR CDR3 regions were amplified from genomic DNA by multiplex PCR. For each cell subset, the extracted genomic DNA was distributed evenly across all wells of several immunoSEQ 96-well plates, and each plate served as one replicate. For sorted subsets, 200 to 250 ng genomic DNA, equal to some 28,000 T cell genomes, was loaded into each replicate PCR. Purified libraries were quantified with a Qubit 3.0 fluorometer, sized on a Bioanalyzer 2100, and re-quantified with the KAPA Library Quantification kit. A separate single-read 150-cycle Illumina NextSeq 550 flow cell was used to sequence each immunoSEQ 96-well plate. Regarding the original processing steps: Because the immunoSEQ output included only junctional sequences and no quality scores, the filtering could not be the same as the filtering used for full-length reads. Sequences were annotated with PyIR, a Python wrapper for IgBLAST v1.9, using IMGT germline references to assign V/J genes and CDR3. Reads were filtered out if the reads had weak V/J assignments (E-value above 1e-6), no CDR3, stop codons, out-of-frame junctions, or ambiguous translated residues. A V3J clonotype was defined by an identical inferred V gene, J gene, and CDR3 amino acid sequence. Percentage overlap between repertoires was calculated by dividing the number of shared unique clonotypes by the size of the smaller repertoire. Repertoire richness was assessed with RTK rarefaction, the Chao1 estimator, and Recon v2.1 estimates of unobserved clonotypes. Generation probabilities were computed with OLGA for all TCRbeta clonotypes obtained by the gDNA method from a handful of donors. Imported from immuneACCESS, the table was reduced by TCRdb to in-frame sequences with V and J called. These copies leave out some clones; in studies compared against another copy, an unresolved V gene accounts for under half, and the cause of the remainder is not known. For V, J and clone size, that table is used; D and trimming come from the DNA. This sample lists some 2.4 million clones; over 85% were detected once. The ten largest clones take up approximately 0.36% of the sample.

With respect to this clone: Its antigen remains undetermined. No much larger clone is present one base from it, and per-base qualities are unavailable.

Including the terminal cysteine and phenylalanine, the CDR3 comprises 16 residues. CDR3 DNA is the only sequence kept; it has 48 bases, read in frame from the first base. From a lookup of the germline V gene, CDR1 and CDR2 are SGDLS and YYNGEE. The V end gives up 4 bases and the J end 4 bases, leaving 9 bases in the junction not matched to a gene. The donors were healthy, HIV-negative adults who had no recently reported acute infections or vaccinations. Only Caucasian adults living in Nashville, Tennessee, USA were represented among the donors. CD4+ T cells were enriched by magnetic negative selection, after which naive cells were positively selected on CD45RA and the negative fraction was taken as the memory subset. After blood collection by leukapheresis, PBMCs were isolated using Ficoll-Histopaque density gradient centrifugation and then cryopreserved in the vapor phase of liquid nitrogen. Analytical flow cytometry was used to check the purity and quantity of each magnetically sorted T cell population. Genomic DNA was isolated from each sorted fraction and quantified by UV absorbance on a Nanodrop 2000c.

This chain is built from TRBV9 and TRBJ2-1, with 9 junctional bases fitting TRBD1. Specimen: naive CD4+ T cells from PBMCs. The intended sense of this specimen's cell subset or site label: CD45RA+ positively selected. This receptor was taken from a man younger than 35 in good health. Some clones in this sample may be carry-over from other donors' samples. The DNA reads as follows: TGTGCCAGCAGCAAGGAGGGTGGGACAGGGTACAATGAGCAGTTCTTC. Translation gives CASSKEGGTGYNEQFF.